Listed here is a single T cell receptor beta chain. V was clipped by 2 bases and J by 5 bases, with 16 bases between them. CDR1 is SGHDT and CDR2 is YYEEEE in the germline V gene. The CDR3 covers 15 residues. 5'RACE generated cDNA with 10-nucleotide random UMIs. One entry per CDR3 protein results from TCRdb running MiXCR on the 5' RACE reads. Of some 27,000 distinct CDR3 sequences in the sample, roughly 25% are singletons; the top ten hold roughly 27%. The data stem from a study of neurological immune-mediated disorders. Libraries from sorted cells used about a million T cells (CD4+ or CD8+). The receptor was isolated from a man in his fifties with HTLV-1-associated myelopathy (HAM/TSP). The chain links TRBV5-6 to TRBJ1-1, with D possibly being TRBD1 (5 bases). What was sequenced was CD4+ T cells from blood. The CDR3 DNA reads as TGTGCCAGCAGCTTTCTGGGGGGACGGGAGACTGAAGCTTTCTTT. Translating gives CASSFLGGRETEAFF.